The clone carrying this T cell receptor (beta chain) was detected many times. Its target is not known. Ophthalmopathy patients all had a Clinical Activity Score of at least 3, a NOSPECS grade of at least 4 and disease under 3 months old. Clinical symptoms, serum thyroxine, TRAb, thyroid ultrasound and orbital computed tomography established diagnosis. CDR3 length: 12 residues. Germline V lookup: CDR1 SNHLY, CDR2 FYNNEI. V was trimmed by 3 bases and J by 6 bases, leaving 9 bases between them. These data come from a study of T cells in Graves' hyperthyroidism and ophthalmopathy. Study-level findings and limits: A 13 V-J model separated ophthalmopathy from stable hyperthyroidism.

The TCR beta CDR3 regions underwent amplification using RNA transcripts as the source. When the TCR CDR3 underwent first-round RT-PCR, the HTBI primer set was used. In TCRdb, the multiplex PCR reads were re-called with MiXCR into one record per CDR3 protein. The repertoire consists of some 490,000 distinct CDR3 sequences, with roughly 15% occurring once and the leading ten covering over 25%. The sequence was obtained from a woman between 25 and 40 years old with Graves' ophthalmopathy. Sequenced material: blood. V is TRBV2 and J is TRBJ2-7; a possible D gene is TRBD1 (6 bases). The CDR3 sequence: CASSENRVEQYF. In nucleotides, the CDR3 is TGTGCCAGCAGTGAGAACAGGGTCGAGCAGTACTTC.